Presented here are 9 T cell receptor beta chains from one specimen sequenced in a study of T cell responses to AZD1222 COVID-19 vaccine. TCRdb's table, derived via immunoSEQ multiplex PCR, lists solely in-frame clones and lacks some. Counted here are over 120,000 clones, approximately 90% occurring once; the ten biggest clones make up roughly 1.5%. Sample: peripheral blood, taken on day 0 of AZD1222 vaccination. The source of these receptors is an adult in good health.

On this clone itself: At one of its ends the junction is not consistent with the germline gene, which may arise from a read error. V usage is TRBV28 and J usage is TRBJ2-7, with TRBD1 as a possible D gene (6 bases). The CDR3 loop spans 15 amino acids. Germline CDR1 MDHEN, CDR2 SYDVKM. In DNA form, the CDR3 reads TGTGCCAGCAGTCGTACAGGGAGATACGTATATGAGACAAGATTC. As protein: CASSRTGRYVYETRF.

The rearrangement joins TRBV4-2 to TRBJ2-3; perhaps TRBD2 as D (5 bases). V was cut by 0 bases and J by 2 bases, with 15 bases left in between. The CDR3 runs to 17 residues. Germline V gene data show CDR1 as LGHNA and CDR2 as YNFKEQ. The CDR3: CASSQDLAGGLTDTQYF. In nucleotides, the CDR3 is TGTGCCAGCAGCCAAGATCTGGCGGGCGGCCTCACAGATACGCAGTATTTT.

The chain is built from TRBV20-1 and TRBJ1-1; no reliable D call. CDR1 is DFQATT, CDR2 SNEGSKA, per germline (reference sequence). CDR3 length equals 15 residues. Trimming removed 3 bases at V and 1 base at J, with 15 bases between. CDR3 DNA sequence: TGCAGTGCTAGTCAGATCACGGCAGGGAACACTGAAGCTTTCTTT. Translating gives CSASQITAGNTEAFF.

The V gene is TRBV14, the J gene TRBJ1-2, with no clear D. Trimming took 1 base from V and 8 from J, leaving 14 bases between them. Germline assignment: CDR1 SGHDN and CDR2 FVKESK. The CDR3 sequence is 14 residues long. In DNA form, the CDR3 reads TGTGCCAGCAGCCAAGCGCTCCGGGGATCCGGCTACACCTTC. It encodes CASSQALRGSGYTF.

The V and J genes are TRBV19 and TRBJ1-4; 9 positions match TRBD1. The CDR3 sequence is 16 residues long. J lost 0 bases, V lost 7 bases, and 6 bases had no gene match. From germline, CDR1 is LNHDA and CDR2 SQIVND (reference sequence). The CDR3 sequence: CASKGQGLTTNEKLFF. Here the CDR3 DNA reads TGTGCCAGTAAGGGACAGGGACTTACAACTAATGAAAAACTGTTTTTT.

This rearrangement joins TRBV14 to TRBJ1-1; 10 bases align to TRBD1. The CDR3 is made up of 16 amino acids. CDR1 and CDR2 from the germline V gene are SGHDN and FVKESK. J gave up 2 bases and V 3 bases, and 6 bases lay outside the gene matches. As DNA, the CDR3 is TGTGCCAGCAGCCAGTGGACAGGGGGGATAAACACTGAAGCTTTCTTT. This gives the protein CASSQWTGGINTEAFF.

The CDR3 region is CASKDSGTQYSNQPQHF. The CDR3 DNA follows: TGTGCCAGTAAAGATTCCGGGACACAATATAGCAATCAGCCCCAGCATTTT. The chain links TRBV19 to TRBJ1-5; D possibly corresponds to TRBD1 (6 bases). Germline-derived CDR1 and CDR2 are LNHDA and SQIVND (reference sequence). The CDR3 has 17 residues. V lost 7 bases to trimming and J lost 0 bases, with 19 bases between them. The full variable domain, rest sourced from reference TRBV19 and TRBJ1-5, is DGGITQSPKYLFRKEGQNVTLSCEQNLNHDAMYWYRQDPGQGLRLIYYSQIVNDFQKGDIAEGYSVSREKKESFPLTVTSAQKNPTAFYLCASKDSGTQYSNQPQHFGDGTRLSIL.

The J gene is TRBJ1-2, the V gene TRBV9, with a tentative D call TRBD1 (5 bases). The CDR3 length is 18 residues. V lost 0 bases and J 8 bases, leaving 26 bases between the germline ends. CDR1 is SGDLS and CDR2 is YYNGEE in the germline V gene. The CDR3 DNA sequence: TGTGCCAGCAGCGTAGCTACGATGGGGCCCGACCCTTTGGGGGGCTACACCTTC. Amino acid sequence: CASSVATMGPDPLGGYTF.

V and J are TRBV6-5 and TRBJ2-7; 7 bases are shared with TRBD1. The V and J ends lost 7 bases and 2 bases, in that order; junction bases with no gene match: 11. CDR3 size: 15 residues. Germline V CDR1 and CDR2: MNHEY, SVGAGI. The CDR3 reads CASTRQGLFPYEQYF. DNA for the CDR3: TGTGCCAGCACTAGACAGGGCTTATTTCCCTACGAGCAGTACTTC.